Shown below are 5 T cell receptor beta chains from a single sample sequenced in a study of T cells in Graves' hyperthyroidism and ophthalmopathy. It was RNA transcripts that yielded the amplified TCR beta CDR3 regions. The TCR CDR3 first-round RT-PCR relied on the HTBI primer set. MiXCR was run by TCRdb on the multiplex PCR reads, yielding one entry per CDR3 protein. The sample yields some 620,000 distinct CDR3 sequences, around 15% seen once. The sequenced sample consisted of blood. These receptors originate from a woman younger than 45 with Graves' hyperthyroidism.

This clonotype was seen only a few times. The CDR3 sequence: CASSLTILQVGELFF. CDR3 bases: TGTGCCAGCAGTCTTACCATCTTACAGGTCGGGGAGCTGTTTTTT. This chain connects TRBV5-6 to TRBJ2-2, with D possibly being TRBD1 (5 bases). The length of the CDR3 is 15 residues. Trimming stripped 5 bases from V and 7 bases from J, with 18 bases between. Looked up from germline, CDR1 is SGHDT and CDR2 is YYEEEE.

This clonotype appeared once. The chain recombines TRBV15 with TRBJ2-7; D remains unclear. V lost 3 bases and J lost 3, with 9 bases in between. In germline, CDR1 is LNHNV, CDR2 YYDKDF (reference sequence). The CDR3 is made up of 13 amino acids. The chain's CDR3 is CATSRRQNYEQYF. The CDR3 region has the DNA TGTGCCACCAGCAGGCGGCAGAACTACGAGCAGTACTTC.

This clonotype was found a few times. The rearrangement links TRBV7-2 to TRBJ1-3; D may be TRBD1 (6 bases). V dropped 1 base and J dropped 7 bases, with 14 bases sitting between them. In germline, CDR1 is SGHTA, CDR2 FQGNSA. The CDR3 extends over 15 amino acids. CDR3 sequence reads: CASSLVRTEGNTIYF. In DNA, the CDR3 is TGTGCCAGCAGCTTAGTAAGGACAGAGGGGAACACCATATATTTT. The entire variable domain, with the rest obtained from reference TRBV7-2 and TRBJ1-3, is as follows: GAGVSQSPSNKVTEKGKDVELRCDPISGHTALYWYRQSLGQGLEFLIYFQGNSAPDKSGLPSDRFSAERTGGSVSTLTIQRTQQEDSAVYLCASSLVRTEGNTIYFGEGSWLTVV.

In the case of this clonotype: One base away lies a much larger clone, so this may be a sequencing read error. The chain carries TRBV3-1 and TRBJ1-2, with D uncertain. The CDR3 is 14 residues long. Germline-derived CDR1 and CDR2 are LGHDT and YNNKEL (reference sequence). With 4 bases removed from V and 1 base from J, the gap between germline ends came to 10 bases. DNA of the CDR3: TGTGCCAGCAGCCGGGCAGGAGGTAACTATGGCTACACCTTC. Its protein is CASSRAGGNYGYTF. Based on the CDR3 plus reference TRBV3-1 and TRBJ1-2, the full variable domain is DTAVSQTPKYLVTQMGNDKSIKCEQNLGHDTMYWYKQDSKKFLKIMFSYNNKELIINETVPNRFSPKSPDKAHLNLHINSLELGDSAVYFCASSRAGGNYGYTFGSGTRLTVV.

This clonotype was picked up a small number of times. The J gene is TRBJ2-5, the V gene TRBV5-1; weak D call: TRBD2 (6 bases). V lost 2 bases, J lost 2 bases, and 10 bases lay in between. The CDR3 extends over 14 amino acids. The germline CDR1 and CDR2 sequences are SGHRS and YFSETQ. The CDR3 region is CASSFTSPQETQYF. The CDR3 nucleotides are TGCGCCAGCAGCTTTACTAGCCCTCAAGAGACCCAGTACTTC.